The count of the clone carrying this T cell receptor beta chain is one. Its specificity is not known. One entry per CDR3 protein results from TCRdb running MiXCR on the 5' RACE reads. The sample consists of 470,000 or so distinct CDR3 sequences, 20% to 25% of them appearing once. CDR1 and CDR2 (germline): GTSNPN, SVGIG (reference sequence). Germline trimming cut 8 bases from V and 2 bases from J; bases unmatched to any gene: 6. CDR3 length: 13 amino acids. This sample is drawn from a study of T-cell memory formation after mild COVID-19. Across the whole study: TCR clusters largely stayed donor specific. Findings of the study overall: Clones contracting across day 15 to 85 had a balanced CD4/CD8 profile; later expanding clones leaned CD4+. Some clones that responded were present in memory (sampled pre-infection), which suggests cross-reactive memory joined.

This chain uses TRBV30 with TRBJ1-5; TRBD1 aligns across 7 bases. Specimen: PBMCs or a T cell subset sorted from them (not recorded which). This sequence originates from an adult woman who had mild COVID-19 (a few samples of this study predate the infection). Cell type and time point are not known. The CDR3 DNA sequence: TGTGCCGGACAGGTATCGGGCAATCAGCCCCAGCATTTT. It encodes CAGQVSGNQPQHF.